The clone carrying this TCR beta chain appeared a single time. What it binds is unknown. With 60 Vbeta and 13 Jbeta primers, the PCR was carried out. Sequencing used immunoSEQ multiplex PCR; TCRdb keeps in-frame clones, though not all of them. The table has some 150,000 clones, over 65% seen once. The data belong to a study of cytomegalovirus exposure and HLA in healthy donors. V lost 2 bases to trimming and J lost 0 bases, with 5 bases between them. The V gene's germline CDR1 is SGHNT and CDR2 YYREEE (reference sequence). The CDR3 length is 14 residues. Study-level points and caveats: The study designated 160 or so TCR beta chains cytomegalovirus-associated. A later analysis linked a missense variant in DCLRE1C to the trimming of TCR beta V and J genes.

V gene TRBV5-4 combines with J gene TRBJ2-2; D gene ambiguous. The sequence came from a man aged 35 to 55 in good health and CMV-seropositive. Input material: PBMCs. CDR3 nucleotide sequence: TGTGCCAGCAGCTTCCGGGCGAACACCGGGGAGCTGTTTTTT. Its translation is CASSFRANTGELFF.